The T cell receptor beta chain described here comes from a study of OX40 agonist ivuxolimab in advanced cancers. The CDR3 runs 13 residues. With 1 base removed from V and 4 bases from J, the gap between germline ends came to 4 bases. Germline CDR1 SEHNR, CDR2 FQNEAQ (reference sequence). This table comes from immunoSEQ multiplex PCR, and its TCRdb copy is limited to in-frame clones, with some not included. The sample includes about 68,000 clones, over 75% seen only once; the top ten take about 0.68%. The sample consisted of CD4+ or CD8+ T cells sorted from blood, taken in a trial of the OX40 agonist ivuxolimab. V gene TRBV7-9 combines with J gene TRBJ2-2; D unclear. The sequence was collected from an adult with an advanced solid tumor such as melanoma, head and neck, liver or kidney cancer. The CDR3 bases are TGTGCCAGCAGCTTAGAGAGCACCGGGGAGCTGTTTTTT. This gives the protein CASSLESTGELFF.